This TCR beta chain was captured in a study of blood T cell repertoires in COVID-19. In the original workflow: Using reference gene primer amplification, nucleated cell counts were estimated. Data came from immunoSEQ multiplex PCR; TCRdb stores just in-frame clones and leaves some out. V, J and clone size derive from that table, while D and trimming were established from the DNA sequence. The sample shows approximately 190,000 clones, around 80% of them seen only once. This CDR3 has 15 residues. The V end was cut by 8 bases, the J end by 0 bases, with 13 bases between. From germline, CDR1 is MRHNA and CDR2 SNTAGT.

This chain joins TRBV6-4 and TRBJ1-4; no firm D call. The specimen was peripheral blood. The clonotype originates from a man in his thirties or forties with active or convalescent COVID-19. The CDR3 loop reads CASPDEGATNEKLFF. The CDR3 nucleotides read TGTGCCAGCCCTGATGAGGGAGCAACTAATGAAAAACTGTTTTTT.